The 29 T cell receptor beta chains reported below all come from one sample, sequenced in a study of T cells expressing NK-cell markers. With the 5' RACE reads reprocessed, TCRdb shows one record per CDR3 protein and no DNA. With some 390,000 distinct CDR3 sequences in the sample, the ten largest clones hold around 10%. The material sequenced was blood T cells: a sorted CD56 or NKG2C T cell subset, CD4+ or CD8+ T cells, or bulk PBMC T cells (not recorded which). All receptors come from a woman aged 45-59 years in good health.

The V and J genes are TRBV7-9 and TRBJ2-1; absent DNA, TCRdb's TRBD2 call cannot be checked. Germline lookup yields CDR1 SEHNR and CDR2 FQNEAQ (reference sequence). The CDR3 covers 15 residues. CDR3 region: CASSSTQLARNEQFF.

The chain has TRBV27 and TRBJ2-7; TCRdb's D call of TRBD2 is untestable without DNA. Germline assignment: CDR1 MNHEY and CDR2 SMNVEV (reference sequence). The CDR3 contains 15 residues. The CDR3 here is CASSLREGGSYEQYF.

The V and J genes are TRBV20-1 and TRBJ2-4. Germline V gene sequence: CDR1 DFQATT, CDR2 SNEGSKA (reference sequence). The CDR3 loop spans 16 amino acids. CDR3 sequence: CSANGLRGRWENIQYF.

V and J are TRBV12-5 and TRBJ2-3; without DNA, the TCRdb call of TRBD2 cannot be checked. Germline CDR1 reads LGHNT; CDR2 reads FRNRAP. This CDR3 is 14 amino acids long. CDR3 region: CASAGDLLVHTQYF.

The V and J genes are TRBV5-1 and TRBJ2-1; the TRBD1 assignment by TCRdb is unverifiable without DNA. Looked up from germline, CDR1 is SGHRS and CDR2 is YFSETQ. This CDR3 is 12 amino acids long. CDR3 amino acids: CASRPGAGEQFF. Based on the CDR3 plus reference TRBV5-1 and TRBJ2-1, the full variable domain is KAGVTQTPRYLIKTRGQQVTLSCSPISGHRSVSWYQQTPGQGLQFLFEYFSETQRNKGNFPGRFSGRQFSNSRSEMNVSTLELGDSALYLCASRPGAGEQFFGPGTRLTVL.

This chain connects TRBV25-1 to TRBJ2-7. Germline V gene data show CDR1 as MGHDK and CDR2 as SYGVNS. This CDR3 spans 12 amino acids. This CDR3 is CASSGGPYEQYF.

The chain combines TRBV5-1 with TRBJ2-6; TCRdb outputs TRBD2, but without DNA this stays unchecked. This CDR3 has 17 residues. The germline V gene has CDR1 SGHRS and CDR2 YFSETQ. The CDR3 reads CASSQQSSGSGANVLTF.

The chain carries TRBV12-5 and TRBJ2-1; TCRdb proposes TRBD2, but this gene call is untestable without DNA. The germline CDR1 and CDR2 sequences are LGHNT and FRNRAP. The CDR3 consists of 13 residues. The CDR3 reads CASGPRLINEQFF.

The chain has TRBV15 and TRBJ1-5; without DNA, the TCRdb call of TRBD1 cannot be checked. This CDR3 is 18 amino acids long. From germline, CDR1 is LNHNV and CDR2 YYDKDF (reference sequence). CDR3 loop: CATSRDLIGDSTYQPQHF. Variable domain in full (rest from reference TRBV15 and TRBJ1-5): DAMVIQNPRYQVTQFGKPVTLSCSQTLNHNVMYWYQQKSSQAPKLLFHYYDKDFNNEADTPDNFQSRRPNTSFCFLDIRSPGLGDTAMYLCATSRDLIGDSTYQPQHFGDGTRLSIL.

The CDR3 reads CASSRGTGVLETQYF. This chain uses TRBV7-9 with TRBJ2-5; the TRBD1 assignment by TCRdb is unverifiable without DNA. The CDR3 covers 15 residues. Per the germline V gene, CDR1 is SEHNR and CDR2 is FQNEAQ (reference sequence).

J is TRBJ2-5 and V is TRBV6-1; TCRdb names TRBD2, which stays unverified in the absence of DNA. The V gene's germline CDR1 is MNHNS and CDR2 SASEGT. This CDR3 has 17 amino acids. The CDR3 sequence: CASSEQLAGTNQETQYF.

The chain couples TRBV5-1 to TRBJ2-1; the D call from TCRdb, TRBD2, cannot be confirmed without DNA. Germline V gene sequence: CDR1 SGHRS, CDR2 YFSETQ. The CDR3 sequence is 15 residues long. This CDR3 is CASSWTSGSHNEQFF.

This rearrangement joins TRBV12-3 or TRBV12-4 to TRBJ1-6. The CDR3 consists of 14 residues. CDR3 amino acids: CASSLLQNNSPLHF.

The chain links TRBV5-6 to TRBJ2-7; with no DNA, the TCRdb D assignment of TRBD1 cannot be verified. The CDR3 length is 12 residues. CDR1 and CDR2 from the germline V gene are SGHDT and YYEEEE. The CDR3 loop reads CASSLATGVKYF. Filled out from reference TRBV5-6 and TRBJ2-7, the complete variable domain reads DAGVTQSPTHLIKTRGQQVTLRCSPKSGHDTVSWYQQALGQGPQFIFQYYEEEERQRGNFPDRFSGHQFPNYSSELNVNALLLGDSALYLCASSLATGVKYFGPGTRLTVT.

The chain joins TRBV12-3 or TRBV12-4 to TRBJ1-6; TCRdb's D call, TRBD1, is unchecked because there is no DNA. There are 13 residues in the CDR3. The CDR3 sequence: CASSLPGGSPLHF.

The chain couples TRBV12-3 or TRBV12-4 to TRBJ1-1; absent DNA, TCRdb's TRBD1 call cannot be checked. The CDR3 extends over 15 amino acids. CDR3 in amino acids: CASIPGPPSGTEAFF.

The gene calls are TRBV19 and TRBJ1-5; TCRdb lists TRBD1, though no DNA is available to test this call. The CDR3 totals 14 residues. Germline V gene data show CDR1 as LNHDA and CDR2 as SQIVND (reference sequence). CDR3 sequence reads: CASRTGYGNQPQHF.

J is TRBJ2-7 and V is TRBV10-1; TCRdb outputs TRBD2, but without DNA this stays unchecked. Germline V gives CDR1 WNHNN, CDR2 SYGVQD (reference sequence). This CDR3 spans 14 amino acids. The CDR3 spells CASSEPGAEYEQYF.

The V and J genes are TRBV20-1 and TRBJ2-1; the D call from TCRdb, TRBD2, cannot be confirmed without DNA. Germline CDR1 and CDR2: DFQATT and SNEGSKA (reference sequence). CDR3 length: 14 amino acids. The CDR3 reads CSASGASGSSEQFF.

The rearrangement joins TRBV10-1 to TRBJ2-5. The germline V gene has CDR1 WNHNN and CDR2 SYGVQD (reference sequence). This CDR3 is 11 amino acids long. The chain's CDR3 is CAGARTETQYF.

This chain joins TRBV6-6 and TRBJ2-7; the D gene TCRdb calls, TRBD2, cannot be checked with no DNA. In germline, CDR1 is MNHNY, CDR2 SVGAGI (reference sequence). CDR3 length: 13 amino acids. The CDR3 protein is CASSRTSIYEQYF.

The chain recombines TRBV30 with TRBJ2-7; TCRdb reports TRBD2, a call that lacks DNA to check it against. CDR1 is GTSNPN and CDR2 is SVGIG in the germline V gene (reference sequence). The CDR3 covers 14 residues. CDR3 loop: CAWSQLAGGPWQYF.

The chain is built from TRBV29-1 and TRBJ1-1; TCRdb selects TRBD1, and the lack of DNA leaves this call unchecked. Per germline, CDR1 SQVTM and CDR2 ANQGSEA. CDR3 length: 14 residues. The CDR3 sequence is CSVADSGGNTEAFF.

The V gene is TRBV28, the J gene TRBJ2-7; TCRdb selects TRBD1, and the lack of DNA leaves this call unchecked. From germline, CDR1 is MDHEN and CDR2 SYDVKM. The CDR3 is 15 residues long. This CDR3 is CASSPRTQSSYEQYF. Looking up the rest from reference TRBV28 and TRBJ2-7 gives the full variable domain: DVKVTQSSRYLVKRTGEKVFLECVQDMDHENMFWYRQDPGLGLRLIYFSYDVKMKEKGDIPEGYSVSREKKERFSLILESASTNQTSMYLCASSPRTQSSYEQYFGPGTRLTVT.

This chain joins TRBV12-3 or TRBV12-4 and TRBJ2-3; TCRdb outputs TRBD2, but without DNA this stays unchecked. This CDR3 comprises 12 residues. The CDR3 reads CASSAGGGSLYF.

The chain recombines TRBV11-2 with TRBJ2-1; TCRdb selects TRBD1, and the lack of DNA leaves this call unchecked. CDR1 SGHAT and CDR2 FQNNGV come from the germline V gene. The CDR3 is 13 amino acids. This CDR3 is CASSTGRRDEQFF. Drawing the rest from reference TRBV11-2 and TRBJ2-1, the complete variable domain is EAGVAQSPRYKIIEKRQSVAFWCNPISGHATLYWYQQILGQGPKLLIQFQNNGVVDDSQLPKDRFSAERLKGVDSTLKIQPAKLEDSAVYLCASSTGRRDEQFFGPGTRLTVL.

The chain recombines TRBV5-1 with TRBJ2-5; TCRdb's D call of TRBD1 is untestable without DNA. The CDR3 contains 14 residues. The germline CDR1 and CDR2 sequences are SGHRS and YFSETQ. The CDR3 spells CASRVWGMQETQYF. The whole variable domain, remainder taken from reference TRBV5-1 and TRBJ2-5, is KAGVTQTPRYLIKTRGQQVTLSCSPISGHRSVSWYQQTPGQGLQFLFEYFSETQRNKGNFPGRFSGRQFSNSRSEMNVSTLELGDSALYLCASRVWGMQETQYFGPGTRLLVL.

The J gene is TRBJ2-5, the V gene TRBV29-1; TCRdb picks TRBD1, but there is no DNA to check that call. This CDR3 contains 14 residues. Germline V CDR1 and CDR2: SQVTM, ANQGSEA. CDR3 residues: CSVEGQDKRVTQYF.

This chain uses TRBV12-3 or TRBV12-4 with TRBJ2-1; TCRdb outputs TRBD2, but without DNA this stays unchecked. The CDR3 runs 15 residues. CDR3 amino acids: CASIWGGGTYNEQFF.